The 18 T cell receptor beta chains below all came from one sample that was sequenced in a study of blood T cell repertoires in COVID-19. The repertoire was sequenced with immunoSEQ multiplex PCR; TCRdb's copy has only in-frame clones and lacks some. The sample carries a few hundred thousand clones, roughly 84% recorded once. The specimen sequenced was peripheral blood. Source of these receptors: a woman younger than 45 who had recovered from COVID-19.

V usage is TRBV6-1 and J usage is TRBJ1-1; 9 bases fit TRBD1. V dropped 3 bases and J dropped 4; count of bases not matched to a gene: 6. The CDR3 runs to 15 residues. Germline CDR1 is MNHNS and CDR2 is SASEGT. The CDR3 coding sequence is TGTGCCAGCAGTGACGGGACAGGGCGTAGCACTGAAGCTTTCTTT. It yields the protein CASSDGTGRSTEAFF.

This chain connects TRBV11-2 to TRBJ2-1; perhaps TRBD2 as D (6 bases). Trimming left V 4 bases short and J 4 bases short, with 14 bases between. Germline assignment: CDR1 SGHAT and CDR2 FQNNGV. This CDR3 is built from 15 residues. The CDR3 spells CASSSNPGLYNEQFF. CDR3 nucleotides: TGTGCCAGCAGCTCCAACCCGGGACTTTACAATGAGCAGTTCTTC.

The rearrangement links TRBV10-3 to TRBJ2-7; 10 bases match TRBD2. The CDR3 totals 14 residues. The V segment lost 2 bases and the J segment 3 bases; nucleotides outside the gene matches: 1. Germline-derived CDR1 and CDR2 are ENHRY and SYGVKD. The DNA of the CDR3 is TGTGCCATCAGTGAGAAGCGGGAGGGCTACGAGCAGTACTTC. Its translation: CAISEKREGYEQYF.

The chain joins TRBV27 to TRBJ2-7, with 9 bases matching TRBD1. The CDR3 is 15 residues long. Germline V lookup: CDR1 MNHEY, CDR2 SMNVEV (reference sequence). V shed 4 bases and J 3 bases; nucleotides not matched to a gene: 7. The CDR3 DNA is TGTGCCAGCAGTTGGGCCCGGGACAGGGTCTACGAGCAGTACTTC. Amino acid sequence: CASSWARDRVYEQYF.

The chain carries TRBV10-3 and TRBJ2-5; 8 bases map to TRBD2. With 5 bases clipped from V and 1 base from J, the junction kept 3 bases outside the gene matches. The CDR3 covers 14 residues. The V gene's germline CDR1 is ENHRY and CDR2 SYGVKD. Here the CDR3 reads CAISSTSGQETQYF. The CDR3 coding sequence is TGTGCCATCAGTTCTACTAGCGGCCAAGAGACCCAGTACTTC.

The J gene is TRBJ2-3, the V gene TRBV5-8, with TRBD1 identical over 7 bases. Germline loops: CDR1 SGHTS, CDR2 YDEGEE. The CDR3 has 15 residues. V lost 2 bases and J lost 5; bases outside the gene matches: 8. The CDR3 sequence is CASSLISTGKDTQYF. The CDR3, as DNA: TGTGCCAGCAGCTTAATATCGACAGGGAAAGATACGCAGTATTTT.

This chain connects TRBV30 to TRBJ1-6; D is possibly TRBD1 (6 bases). V was shortened by 1 base and J by 10 bases, with 14 bases between the two germline ends. The germline V gene encodes CDR1 GTSNPN and CDR2 SVGIG (reference sequence). The CDR3 covers 14 residues. This chain's CDR3 is CAWSAMGAQSPLHF. CDR3 in DNA: TGTGCCTGGAGTGCAATGGGGGCGCAATCACCCCTCCACTTT.

This clone was counted a single time. This rearrangement joins TRBV6-1 to TRBJ1-1, with D perhaps matching TRBD1 (5 bases). In germline, CDR1 is MNHNS, CDR2 SASEGT. This CDR3 contains 13 residues. The V and J ends lost 3 bases and 5 bases respectively, with 10 bases between them. In DNA form, the CDR3 reads TGTGCCAGCAGTGACAGGGTCATGACTGAAGCTTTCTTT. Translated: CASSDRVMTEAFF.

The V call is TRBV10-1, the J call TRBJ2-7; D might be TRBD2 (5 bases). Per the germline V gene, CDR1 is WNHNN and CDR2 is SYGVQD (reference sequence). The CDR3 has 13 amino acids. Trimming took 0 bases from V and 2 from J, leaving 5 bases between them. The CDR3 coding sequence is TGCGCCAGCAGTGAGTCCGGGGCCTACGAGCAGTACTTC. Amino acids: CASSESGAYEQYF.

The chain is built from TRBV5-6 and TRBJ2-7; D gene ambiguous. CDR3 length: 12 amino acids. The V gene's germline CDR1 is SGHDT and CDR2 YYEEEE. The V end was cut by 0 bases, the J end by 4 bases, with 5 bases between. The CDR3 loop is CASSLARYEQYF. CDR3 nucleotides: TGTGCCAGCAGCTTGGCGAGATACGAGCAGTACTTC. Drawing the rest from reference TRBV5-6 and TRBJ2-7, the complete variable domain is DAGVTQSPTHLIKTRGQQVTLRCSPKSGHDTVSWYQQALGQGPQFIFQYYEEEERQRGNFPDRFSGHQFPNYSSELNVNALLLGDSALYLCASSLARYEQYFGPGTRLTVT.

This chain uses TRBV27 with TRBJ1-6, with TRBD1 identical over 7 bases. There are 15 residues in the CDR3. V was clipped by 6 bases and J by 5 bases; unmatched bases: 7. Per the germline V gene, CDR1 is MNHEY and CDR2 is SMNVEV (reference sequence). In nucleotides, the CDR3 is TGTGCCAGCAGCACCAACAGGGGTCATAATTCACCCCTCCACTTT. This translates into CASSTNRGHNSPLHF.

The chain is built from TRBV3-1 (or the pseudogene TRBV3-2) and TRBJ2-2, with a possible D match to TRBD2 (5 bases). Trimming pared 7 bases from V and 1 base from J, leaving 7 bases between. The germline CDR1 and CDR2 sequences are LGHDT and YNNKEL (reference sequence). This CDR3 comprises 13 residues. The CDR3 nucleotides are TGTGCCAGCAAAGCGGAGAACACCGGGGAGCTGTTTTTT. Its protein product is CASKAENTGELFF.

The V gene is TRBV4-1, the J gene TRBJ1-3; 8 positions match TRBD1. Germline CDR1 and CDR2: MGHRA and YSYEKL. This CDR3 contains 19 residues. The trim removed 1 base at V and 4 bases at J, leaving 15 bases unmatched. The CDR3, as DNA: TGCGCCAGCAGCCAAGCCGGGACAGGTGCAACTTTTTTCGGAAACACCATATATTTT. Residues: CASSQAGTGATFFGNTIYF.

V gene TRBV28 combines with J gene TRBJ1-1; D ambiguous. CDR3 size: 13 residues. Germline CDR1 reads MDHEN; CDR2 reads SYDVKM. V shed 3 bases and J shed 5 bases, with 10 bases lying between them. CDR3: CASSFVRETEAFF. Here the CDR3 DNA reads TGTGCCAGCAGTTTTGTGAGGGAAACTGAAGCTTTCTTT.

This chain connects TRBV19 to TRBJ2-5, with 11 nucleotides matching TRBD2. Germline V gene lookup returns CDR1 LNHDA and CDR2 SQIVND (reference sequence). CDR3 length: 16 amino acids. With V trimmed by 1 base and J by 4 bases, 5 bases remained unmatched. CDR3 loop: CASSIGLAGRGETQYF. The CDR3 DNA reads TGTGCCAGTAGTATAGGACTAGCGGGAAGAGGAGAGACCCAGTACTTC.

CDR3 region: CASSLGSGRHETQYF. The CDR3 region has the DNA TGTGCCAGCAGCTTAGGTAGCGGGAGGCACGAGACCCAGTACTTC. J is TRBJ2-5 and V is TRBV7-2, with 10 bases matching TRBD2. In germline, CDR1 is SGHTA, CDR2 FQGNSA. V lost 1 base and J lost 5; bases outside the gene matches: 4. The CDR3 extends over 15 amino acids.

This sequence joins TRBV9 and TRBJ1-1, with TRBD1 identical over 7 bases. Germline V lookup: CDR1 SGDLS, CDR2 YYNGEE. The CDR3 runs 13 residues. The J segment lost 7 bases and the V segment lost 0 bases, leaving 3 bases of the junction unmatched. The CDR3 is CASSVEGADEAFF. CDR3 nucleotides: TGTGCCAGCAGCGTAGAGGGGGCGGATGAAGCTTTCTTT.

The chain is built from TRBV5-1 and TRBJ1-5; D may be TRBD1 (6 bases). V was trimmed by 0 bases and J by 0 bases, leaving 13 bases between them. The germline V gene encodes CDR1 SGHRS and CDR2 YFSETQ. The CDR3 runs 17 residues. DNA of the CDR3: TGCGCCAGCAGCTTGGGGACAGATGGATATAGCAATCAGCCCCAGCATTTT. Its translation is CASSLGTDGYSNQPQHF.